Following are 30 T cell receptor beta chains from one sample sequenced in a study of cytomegalovirus exposure and HLA in healthy donors. In the PCR, 60 Vbeta and 13 Jbeta primers were used. The table came from immunoSEQ multiplex PCR; TCRdb's copy has only in-frame clones and leaves some out. Among around 180,000 clones, roughly 85% were seen once, and the ten largest hold 1%. Sequenced material: PBMCs. The receptor source for this set is a boy between 2 and 10 years old in good health and CMV-seronegative.

This chain joins TRBV2 and TRBJ1-6, with D possibly matching TRBD1 (5 bases). CDR1 SNHLY and CDR2 FYNNEI come from the germline V gene. There are 12 residues in the CDR3. The V end was cut by 8 bases, the J end by 6 bases, with 8 bases between. The CDR3 nucleotides read TGTGCCAGCGGCGACAGTAATTCACCCCTCCACTTT. Its protein product is CASGDSNSPLHF.

On this clone itself: The sample contains more than one DNA sequence encoding this CDR3. The chain joins TRBV5-1 to TRBJ2-1; the match to TRBD2 covers 8 bases. Germline assignment: CDR1 SGHRS and CDR2 YFSETQ. Trimming removed 4 bases from V and 6 bases from J; junction bases left unmatched: 3. The CDR3 is made up of 13 amino acids. The CDR3 sequence: CASSPGLANEQFF. Written as DNA, the CDR3 is TGCGCCAGCAGCCCCGGACTAGCCAATGAGCAGTTCTTC.

A few counts support this clone. The gene calls are TRBV6-5 and TRBJ2-5; TRBD2 agrees at 9 bases. Unmatched junction bases numbered 4, after V lost 5 bases and J lost 0 bases. This CDR3 is 15 amino acids long. Germline V CDR1 and CDR2: MNHEY, SVGAGI. The CDR3 sequence is CASSVRGGDQETQYF. DNA of the CDR3: TGTGCCAGCAGTGTCCGCGGGGGGGACCAAGAGACCCAGTACTTC.

J is TRBJ2-2 and V is TRBV30, with 9 bases matching TRBD2. Germline-derived CDR1 and CDR2 are GTSNPN and SVGIG (reference sequence). This CDR3 contains 16 residues. V lost 1 base to trimming and J lost 0 bases; unmatched junction nucleotides: 3. The CDR3 DNA reads as TGTGCCTGGAGTGGGGGACTAGCCTCGAACACCGGGGAGCTGTTTTTT. Translating gives CAWSGGLASNTGELFF. The full variable domain, with the rest looked up from reference TRBV30 and TRBJ2-2, is SQTIHQWPATLVQPVGSPLSLECTVEGTSNPNLYWYRQAAGRGLQLLFYSVGIGQISSEVPQNLSASRPQDRQFILSSKKLLLSDSGFYLCAWSGGLASNTGELFFGEGSRLTVL.

The chain is built from TRBV5-1 and TRBJ1-2, with D unresolved. CDR3 length: 15 residues. Trimming removed 0 bases from V and 6 bases from J, with 15 bases in between. Germline V lookup: CDR1 SGHRS, CDR2 YFSETQ. Written as DNA, the CDR3 is TGCGCCAGCAGCTTGGATATTGGGGAGGAGGATGGCTACACCTTC. Protein: CASSLDIGEEDGYTF.

The chain employs TRBV7-9 and TRBJ2-1; D is uncertain. The germline V gene encodes CDR1 SEHNR and CDR2 FQNEAQ (reference sequence). The CDR3 contains 16 residues. V lost 2 bases and J 1 base, leaving 12 bases between the germline ends. CDR3 sequence reads: CASSLQLARSYNEQFF. The CDR3 nucleotides read TGTGCCAGCAGCTTACAGTTGGCCAGGTCCTACAATGAGCAGTTCTTC.

The rearrangement uses TRBV25-1 and TRBJ2-1; 10 bases are a match to TRBD1. Germline V gene data show CDR1 as MGHDK and CDR2 as SYGVNS. This CDR3 comprises 16 residues. V was clipped by 6 bases and J by 5 bases; unmatched bases: 10. The CDR3 sequence is CASSAFRTGGDNEQFF. The CDR3 region has the DNA TGTGCCAGCAGCGCCTTCCGGACAGGGGGGGACAATGAGCAGTTCTTC.

The chain recombines TRBV5-8 with TRBJ1-2; D is unclear. Germline V gene sequence: CDR1 SGHTS, CDR2 YDEGEE. This CDR3 is built from 13 residues. V lost 0 bases and J lost 7, with 10 bases in between. The CDR3 nucleotides read TGTGCCAGCAGCTTGGCCCCCACCGGTGGCTACACCTTC. Translated, it gives CASSLAPTGGYTF.

The chain recombines TRBV29-1 with TRBJ1-2; the match to TRBD1 covers 7 bases. From germline, CDR1 is SQVTM and CDR2 ANQGSEA. The CDR3 totals 14 residues. V dropped 0 bases and J dropped 3; count of bases not matched to a gene: 4. For the CDR3, the DNA is TGCAGCGTTGAAGATCCCGGGACAGACTATGGCTACACCTTC. Translating gives CSVEDPGTDYGYTF.

The rearrangement joins TRBV27 to TRBJ2-4; 11 bases map to TRBD2. The CDR3 totals 17 residues. Germline CDR1 is MNHEY and CDR2 is SMNVEV (reference sequence). The V and J ends lost 4 bases and 1 base, in that order; junction bases with no gene match: 6. CDR3 bases: TGTGCCAGCAGTTCCGTGGGACTAGCGGACGCCAAAAACATTCAGTACTTC. Translated, it gives CASSSVGLADAKNIQYF.

This clone has only one observation. The genes are TRBV28 and TRBJ1-6, with 9 bases fitting TRBD1. Germline assignment: CDR1 MDHEN and CDR2 SYDVKM. The CDR3 has 20 residues. V was pared by 1 base and J by 0 bases, with 10 bases of the junction left unmatched. The CDR3 DNA reads TGTGCCAGCAGTTTATTGTCGGGACAGGGTCAGAGCTCCTATAATTCACCCCTCCACTTT. This encodes CASSLLSGQGQSSYNSPLHF.

The chain recombines TRBV5-4 with TRBJ2-7; D is possibly TRBD2 (5 bases). Germline lookup yields CDR1 SGHNT and CDR2 YYREEE (reference sequence). The V gene lost 4 bases and the J gene lost 5 bases, with 13 bases spanning the gap. The CDR3 runs to 13 residues. In nucleotides, the CDR3 is TGTGCCAGCAGCCCAGGTCCCGGGGACGAGCAGTACTTC. Amino acid sequence: CASSPGPGDEQYF.

This chain connects TRBV7-2 to TRBJ2-4, with D possibly matching TRBD1 (5 bases). The CDR3 loop spans 13 amino acids. Germline V gene sequence: CDR1 SGHTA, CDR2 FQGNSA. Trimming removed 6 bases from V and 0 bases from J, with 6 bases in between. CDR3 sequence reads: CASRQAAKNIQYF. The CDR3 DNA sequence: TGTGCCAGCAGACAGGCAGCCAAAAACATTCAGTACTTC.

J is TRBJ1-6 and V is TRBV2; TRBD1 matches 10 bases. After removal of 7 bases from V and 9 bases from J, the junction contained 6 bases not matched to a gene. This CDR3 has 14 amino acids. The V gene's germline CDR1 is SNHLY and CDR2 FYNNEI. The chain's CDR3 is CASNPDRGSSPLHF. DNA of the CDR3: TGTGCCAGCAACCCGGACAGGGGGAGTTCACCCCTCCACTTT.

This chain joins TRBV5-1 and TRBJ2-5; 7 bases match TRBD1. J lost 5 bases, V lost 4 bases, and 23 bases had no gene match. The CDR3 has 19 residues. The germline V gene encodes CDR1 SGHRS and CDR2 YFSETQ. For the CDR3, the DNA is TGCGCCAGCAGCCCCCTCCAAGGTATCGAGGGGGCAGGATCGGAGACCCAGTACTTC. This codes for CASSPLQGIEGAGSETQYF.

The chain couples TRBV27 to TRBJ2-1; 7 positions match TRBD2. CDR1 and CDR2 from the germline V gene are MNHEY and SMNVEV (reference sequence). Germline trimming cut 7 bases from V and 9 bases from J; bases unmatched to any gene: 24. This CDR3 has 18 residues. This CDR3 is CASTSTVGLGDGRGEQFF. The CDR3 DNA reads as TGTGCCAGCACTTCGACTGTGGGTCTGGGGGATGGGAGGGGTGAGCAGTTCTTC.

The rearrangement joins TRBV5-1 to TRBJ1-2; D remains unclear. The ends were cut back, 0 bases at V and 4 bases at J, with 10 bases in the middle. CDR1 SGHRS and CDR2 YFSETQ come from the germline V gene. This CDR3 contains 14 residues. Here the CDR3 reads CASSLVGRTYGYTF. CDR3 coding DNA: TGCGCCAGCAGCTTGGTTGGGAGGACCTATGGCTACACCTTC.

This chain connects TRBV5-1 to TRBJ2-5, with 9 bases lining up with TRBD2. The germline V gene has CDR1 SGHRS and CDR2 YFSETQ. The CDR3 loop spans 15 amino acids. Trimming removed 5 bases from V and 5 bases from J; junction bases left unmatched: 10. The CDR3 bases are TGCGCCAGCAGTTCTGAAGCGGGGGGACTTGAGACCCAGTACTTC. Amino acids: CASSSEAGGLETQYF.

J is TRBJ1-5 and V is TRBV28; TRBD1 is a possible D gene (5 bases). From germline, CDR1 is MDHEN and CDR2 SYDVKM. The CDR3 totals 13 residues. With 7 bases removed from V and 7 bases from J, the gap between germline ends came to 14 bases. The CDR3 here is CASTLGPGQPQHF. CDR3 sequence (DNA): TGTGCCAGCACCCTAGGTCCAGGGCAGCCCCAGCATTTT.

The gene calls are TRBV27 and TRBJ2-7; D not resolved. In germline, CDR1 is MNHEY, CDR2 SMNVEV (reference sequence). The V end lost 7 bases, the J end lost 2 bases, and 12 bases lay between the germline ends. The length of the CDR3 is 13 residues. CDR3 loop: CASTDSLTYEQYF. CDR3 DNA: TGTGCCAGCACAGACTCGCTAACCTACGAGCAGTACTTC.

There are a few counts of this clone. CDR3 DNA: TGTGCCACCAGCAGTCCGGCAAAAAAAGGGGCTAACTACGAGCAGTACGTC. It translates to CATSSPAKKGANYEQYV. The chain is built from TRBV15 and TRBJ2-7; perhaps TRBD1 as D (5 bases). The germline V and J ends were trimmed by 3 bases and 3 bases, with 21 bases remaining between them. The CDR3 consists of 17 residues. The germline gives CDR1 LNHNV, CDR2 YYDKDF (reference sequence).

The genes are TRBV6-5 and TRBJ2-2; TRBD1 matches 7 bases. Trimming took 7 bases from V and 3 from J; bases not matched to a gene: 2. Germline V lookup: CDR1 MNHEY, CDR2 SVGAGI. This CDR3 region has 13 residues. The CDR3 here is CASKTGDTGELFF. The CDR3 bases are TGTGCCAGCAAAACAGGGGACACCGGGGAGCTGTTTTTT.

The chain carries TRBV28 and TRBJ2-1; tentative D call: TRBD1 (7 bases). Trimming cost V 6 bases and J 9 bases, with 18 bases left between them. The CDR3 spans 14 residues. CDR1 and CDR2 (germline): MDHEN, SYDVKM. The CDR3 DNA sequence: TGTGCCAGCAGAAGACAGGGAGGTATGGGTGAGCAGTTCTTC. Translating gives CASRRQGGMGEQFF.

The chain has TRBV4-1 and TRBJ1-1, with D unclear. The CDR3 has 15 residues. With 1 base removed from V and 1 base from J, the gap between germline ends came to 10 bases. Germline CDR1 MGHRA, CDR2 YSYEKL. The CDR3 nucleotides read TGCGCCAGCAGCCAAGTAGGCAGGCCGAACACTGAAGCTTTCTTT. Amino acids: CASSQVGRPNTEAFF.

The V gene is TRBV2, the J gene TRBJ1-5; no firm D call. The CDR3 loop spans 15 amino acids. Germline CDR1 SNHLY, CDR2 FYNNEI. V was pared by 4 bases and J by 5 bases, with 15 bases between. The CDR3 DNA sequence: TGTGCCAGCAGTGCTACCTCCCGTCCCCATCAGCCCCAGCATTTT. Translated: CASSATSRPHQPQHF.

This clone was seen once. This rearrangement joins TRBV28 to TRBJ1-1; TRBD1 aligns across 7 bases. This CDR3 contains 17 residues. The junction had 13 bases not matched to a gene; V was cut back by 6 bases and J by 0 bases. In germline, CDR1 is MDHEN, CDR2 SYDVKM. Here the CDR3 reads CASSPGGTGTVNTEAFF. CDR3 bases: TGTGCCAGCAGCCCGGGCGGGACCGGGACAGTGAACACTGAAGCTTTCTTT.

The rearrangement joins TRBV19 to TRBJ2-7, with D perhaps TRBD1 (5 bases). The CDR3 is 14 residues long. Germline V gene lookup returns CDR1 LNHDA and CDR2 SQIVND (reference sequence). The ends were cut back, 3 bases at V and 0 bases at J, with 9 bases in the middle. The CDR3 spells CASSIRQSSYEQYV. CDR3 DNA sequence: TGTGCCAGTAGTATCCGACAGAGCTCCTACGAGCAGTACGTC.

This clone was observed a handful of times. The chain uses TRBV5-4 and TRBJ2-7; 8 bases line up with TRBD2. V lost 0 bases and J lost 2; bases outside the gene matches: 1. Germline assignment: CDR1 SGHNT and CDR2 YYREEE (reference sequence). This CDR3 comprises 14 residues. CDR3 protein: CASSLAGGPYEQYF. In DNA form, the CDR3 reads TGTGCCAGCAGCTTGGCGGGAGGGCCCTACGAGCAGTACTTC. The full variable domain, rest sourced from reference TRBV5-4 and TRBJ2-7, is ETGVTQSPTHLIKTRGQQVTLRCSSQSGHNTVSWYQQALGQGPQFIFQYYREEENGRGNFPPRFSGLQFPNYSSELNVNALELDDSALYLCASSLAGGPYEQYFGPGTRLTVT.

V is TRBV4-2 and J is TRBJ2-5; TRBD2 matches at 10 bases. CDR3 length equals 14 residues. CDR1 is LGHNA, CDR2 YNFKEQ, per germline. Trimming cost V 0 bases and J 7 bases; bases outside gene matches: 2. The CDR3 DNA reads as TGTGCCAGCAGCCAAGAGCAGCGGGAGGGGACCCAGTACTTC. Its translation is CASSQEQREGTQYF.

The chain's CDR3 is CAWSPRTSGRFPYNEQFF. The DNA of the CDR3 is TGTGCCTGGAGCCCCCGGACTAGCGGGAGATTTCCCTACAATGAGCAGTTCTTC. V is TRBV30 and J is TRBJ2-1; 13 positions match TRBD2. CDR1 and CDR2 (germline): GTSNPN, SVGIG (reference sequence). There are 18 residues in the CDR3. V was pared by 3 bases and J by 2 bases, with 10 bases of the junction left unmatched. The variable domain in full, completed from reference TRBV30 and TRBJ2-1, reads SQTIHQWPATLVQPVGSPLSLECTVEGTSNPNLYWYRQAAGRGLQLLFYSVGIGQISSEVPQNLSASRPQDRQFILSSKKLLLSDSGFYLCAWSPRTSGRFPYNEQFFGPGTRLTVL.